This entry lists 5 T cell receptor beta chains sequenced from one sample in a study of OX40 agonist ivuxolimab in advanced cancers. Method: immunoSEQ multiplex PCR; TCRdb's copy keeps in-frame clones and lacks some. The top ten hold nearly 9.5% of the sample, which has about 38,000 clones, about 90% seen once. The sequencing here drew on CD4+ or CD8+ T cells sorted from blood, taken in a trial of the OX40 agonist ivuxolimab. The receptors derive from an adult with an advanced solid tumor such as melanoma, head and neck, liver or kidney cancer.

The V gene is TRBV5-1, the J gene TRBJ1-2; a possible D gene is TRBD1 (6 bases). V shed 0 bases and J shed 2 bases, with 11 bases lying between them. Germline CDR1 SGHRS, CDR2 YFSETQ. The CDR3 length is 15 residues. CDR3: CASSLVGGSNYGYTF. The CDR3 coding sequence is TGCGCCAGCAGCTTGGTAGGGGGGTCCAACTATGGCTACACCTTC.

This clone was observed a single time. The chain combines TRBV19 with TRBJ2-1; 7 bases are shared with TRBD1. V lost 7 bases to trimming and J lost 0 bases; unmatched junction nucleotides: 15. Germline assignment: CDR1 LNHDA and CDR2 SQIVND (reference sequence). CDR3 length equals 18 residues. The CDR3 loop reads CASKGAKGDWSSYNEQFF. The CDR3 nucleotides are TGTGCCAGTAAGGGGGCGAAAGGAGACTGGAGCTCCTACAATGAGCAGTTCTTC.

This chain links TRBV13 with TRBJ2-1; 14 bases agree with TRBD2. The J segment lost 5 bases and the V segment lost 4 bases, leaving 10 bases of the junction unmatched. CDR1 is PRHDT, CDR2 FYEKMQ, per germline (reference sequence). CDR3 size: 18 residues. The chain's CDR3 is CASSWPGTSGSFDNEQFF. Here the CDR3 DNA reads TGTGCCAGCAGCTGGCCCGGGACTAGCGGGAGTTTCGACAATGAGCAGTTCTTC.

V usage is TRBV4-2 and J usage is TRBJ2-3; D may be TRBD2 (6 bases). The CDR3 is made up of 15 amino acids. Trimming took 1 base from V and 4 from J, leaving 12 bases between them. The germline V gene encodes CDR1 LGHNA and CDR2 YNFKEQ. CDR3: CASSQGTIKPDTQYF. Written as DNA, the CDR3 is TGTGCCAGCAGCCAAGGGACTATAAAACCAGATACGCAGTATTTT.

CDR3 amino acids: CASSLASGTRNIQYF. The CDR3 nucleotides are TGTGCCAGCAGCCTTGCTTCCGGGACGAGAAACATTCAGTACTTC. V is TRBV11-2 and J is TRBJ2-4; D may be TRBD1 or TRBD2 (5 bases each). CDR1 is SGHAT and CDR2 is FQNNGV in the germline V gene. The CDR3 contains 15 residues. The V and J ends lost 5 bases and 6 bases respectively, with 17 bases between them.